This TCR beta chain was observed in a study of blood T cell repertoires in COVID-19. The wider study: From the United States, Italy and Spain came samples of acute and convalescent COVID-19. T cells, B-cell-depleted T cells, or PBMCs provided the cDNA or gDNA that served as material.

As processed by the authors: Estimation of nucleated cell counts relied on the amplification of reference gene primers. This table comes from immunoSEQ multiplex PCR, and its TCRdb copy is limited to in-frame clones, with some not included. The V and J calls and clone size are taken from that table; D and trimming were inferred from the DNA. The repertoire holds approximately 90,000 clones, with 75% to 85% as singletons. With 4 bases clipped from V and 1 base from J, the junction kept 10 bases outside the gene matches. Germline CDR1 is SGDLS and CDR2 is YYNGEE. The CDR3 covers 18 residues. The source of this sequence is a human donor in a cohort sampled during active COVID-19. This sequence joins TRBV9 and TRBJ2-2; TRBD2 matches at 10 bases. Source material: peripheral blood. This CDR3 reads CASSTAYSGRRNTGELFF. The CDR3 DNA follows: TGTGCCAGCAGCACAGCGTATAGCGGGAGGCGGAACACCGGGGAGCTGTTTTTT.